The 18 T cell receptor beta chains reported below all come from one sample, sequenced in a study of blood T cell repertoires in COVID-19 (TCRdb year 2020). The library was produced with the immunoSEQ multiplex PCR assay. Imported from immuneACCESS, the table was reduced by TCRdb to in-frame sequences with V and J called. These copies leave out some clones; in studies compared against another copy, an unresolved V gene accounts for under half, and the cause of the remainder is not known. The sample table holds about 400,000 clones, of which roughly 90% were seen once. The biggest ten clones account for 0.95% to 1.5% of the sample. Sequences were obtained from peripheral blood. The receptors come from a man aged 35-49 years with acute or convalescent COVID-19.

Only a few counts were recorded for this clone. The chain carries TRBV2 and TRBJ2-7; D is perhaps TRBD2 (6 bases). Germline CDR1 reads SNHLY; CDR2 reads FYNNEI. V dropped 4 bases and J dropped 4 bases, with 14 bases sitting between them. The CDR3 runs to 14 residues. CDR3 in DNA: TGTGCCAGCAGTGCTCCGGGACTGCAATACGAGCAGTACTTC. It specifies CASSAPGLQYEQYF.

This chain uses TRBV6-5 with TRBJ1-1; possible D gene TRBD1, 5 bases. This CDR3 comprises 14 residues. Germline assignment: CDR1 MNHEY and CDR2 SVGAGI. V was pared by 2 bases and J by 4 bases, with 11 bases between. For the CDR3, the DNA is TGTGCCAGCAGTTACGGGCAGGGCTCCACTGAAGCTTTCTTT. Its protein product is CASSYGQGSTEAFF.

The J gene is TRBJ2-1, the V gene TRBV5-1, with TRBD2 matching over 9 bases. With V trimmed by 5 bases and J by 1 base, 4 bases remained unmatched. CDR1 is SGHRS, CDR2 YFSETQ, per germline. The CDR3 is made up of 15 amino acids. The CDR3 DNA reads as TGCGCCAGCAGGGAAACTAGCGGGTCCTACAATGAGCAGTTCTTC. It yields the protein CASRETSGSYNEQFF.

In this sample, this clone turned up once. J is TRBJ2-1 and V is TRBV5-1; D gene uncertain. This CDR3 has 15 amino acids. With 2 bases removed from V and 6 bases from J, the gap between germline ends came to 15 bases. Germline CDR1 reads SGHRS; CDR2 reads YFSETQ. The CDR3 region is CASSLFVGDSNEQFF. Written as DNA, the CDR3 is TGCGCCAGCAGCTTATTTGTAGGCGACTCCAATGAGCAGTTCTTC.

The chain is built from TRBV6-5 and TRBJ2-3; no definite D call. The V gene's germline CDR1 is MNHEY and CDR2 SVGAGI. Trimming removed 4 bases at V and 4 bases at J, with 3 bases between. The CDR3 has 11 residues. The CDR3 nucleotides read TGTGCCAGCAGTTCAGCAGATACGCAGTATTTT. It yields the protein CASSSADTQYF.

V is TRBV19 and J is TRBJ1-4, with 7 bases aligning to TRBD1. The germline V gene encodes CDR1 LNHDA and CDR2 SQIVND (reference sequence). The ends lost 5 bases at V and 6 bases at J; junction bases unmatched: 3. CDR3 length: 13 residues. This CDR3 reads CASSPGGYEKLFF. The DNA for the CDR3 is TGTGCCAGTAGTCCAGGGGGATATGAAAAACTGTTTTTT.

The chain combines TRBV11-1 with TRBJ1-1; 9 bases fit TRBD1. In germline, CDR1 is SGHAT, CDR2 FQDESV (reference sequence). Trimming cost V 5 bases and J 7 bases; bases outside gene matches: 5. The CDR3 covers 13 residues. CDR3 DNA: TGTGCCAGCAGCCCGGACAGGGGCGATGAAGCTTTCTTT. It specifies CASSPDRGDEAFF.

The genes are TRBV7-2 and TRBJ1-5; 8 nucleotides line up with TRBD1. The CDR3 has 15 residues. From germline, CDR1 is SGHTA and CDR2 FQGNSA. Unmatched junction bases numbered 2, after V lost 2 bases and J lost 2 bases. CDR3 nucleotide sequence: TGTGCCAGCAGCTTAACGGGACAGGGCAATCAGCCCCAGCATTTT. Amino acid sequence: CASSLTGQGNQPQHF.

CDR3 in DNA: TGTGCCAGCTCAGCACTACTAGGGAGGGCAGTCCCAGATACGCAGTATTTT. Amino acids: CASSALLGRAVPDTQYF. The J gene is TRBJ2-3, the V gene TRBV18, with TRBD2 identical over 7 bases. CDR1 and CDR2 (germline): KGHSH, LQKENI. The CDR3 contains 17 residues. After removal of 5 bases from V and 4 bases from J, the junction contained 15 bases not matched to a gene.

This chain connects TRBV21-1 to TRBJ2-7; the table's D call of TRBD1 was not tested on the DNA. TRBV21-1 is a known pseudogene. CDR3 length: 16 residues. For the CDR3, the DNA is TGTGCCAGCAGCCTATTAGCAACAGGGGACTCCTACGAGCAGTACTTC. Amino acids: CASSLLATGDSYEQYF.

V gene TRBV5-4 combines with J gene TRBJ2-7; 13 bases line up with TRBD2. The germline CDR1 and CDR2 sequences are SGHNT and YYREEE (reference sequence). The J segment lost 12 bases and the V segment lost 0 bases, leaving 6 bases of the junction unmatched. This CDR3 is 14 amino acids long. Here the CDR3 reads CASSLDGLAGVRYF. In DNA form, the CDR3 reads TGTGCCAGCAGCTTGGATGGACTAGCGGGAGTTAGGTACTTC.

The gene calls are TRBV6-5 and TRBJ1-1; D may be TRBD1 (6 bases). V was clipped by 2 bases and J by 7 bases, with 14 bases between them. The CDR3 extends over 14 amino acids. Germline values: CDR1 MNHEY, CDR2 SVGAGI. CDR3 nucleotides: TGTGCCAGCAGTTACGCGGCACAGGGCGTTGAAGCTTTCTTT. This gives the protein CASSYAAQGVEAFF.

The chain is built from TRBV4-2 and TRBJ2-7; 8 bases line up with TRBD2. The CDR3 is made up of 15 amino acids. With V trimmed by 0 bases and J by 0 bases, 1 base remained unmatched. Per the germline V gene, CDR1 is LGHNA and CDR2 is YNFKEQ. The CDR3 loop is CASSQDGGDSYEQYF. CDR3 nucleotides: TGTGCCAGCAGCCAAGACGGGGGGGACTCCTACGAGCAGTACTTC.

This clone has a single count. The chain is built from TRBV3-1 (or the pseudogene TRBV3-2) and TRBJ2-3; 14 nucleotides align to TRBD2. In germline, CDR1 is LGHDT, CDR2 YNNKEL (reference sequence). J lost 2 bases, V lost 1 base, and 8 bases had no gene match. This CDR3 is 19 amino acids long. The CDR3 DNA is TGTGCCAGCAGCCAAGCCGGGACTAGCGGGGGCCCCTACACAGATACGCAGTATTTT. This encodes CASSQAGTSGGPYTDTQYF.

V is TRBV5-8 and J is TRBJ2-3; 8 bases line up with TRBD2. This CDR3 contains 16 residues. Germline loops: CDR1 SGHTS, CDR2 YDEGEE. The ends lost 4 bases at V and 2 bases at J; junction bases unmatched: 9. The CDR3 DNA sequence: TGTGCCAGCAGCCCCCTGGCTAGCGGGTACACAGATACGCAGTATTTT. Its translation: CASSPLASGYTDTQYF.

V gene TRBV6-5 combines with J gene TRBJ1-1, with D possibly TRBD1 on 5 matching bases. The CDR3 runs 13 residues. Germline-derived CDR1 and CDR2 are MNHEY and SVGAGI. V was pared by 6 bases and J by 5 bases, with 13 bases between. Here the CDR3 DNA reads TGTGCCAGCAGGGCGTCGGGGGATACTGAAGCTTTCTTT. It specifies CASRASGDTEAFF.

The rearrangement links TRBV7-8 to TRBJ2-7; 7 nucleotides match TRBD2. Germline V CDR1 and CDR2: SGHVS, FQNEAQ. The V and J ends lost 2 bases and 4 bases, in that order; junction bases with no gene match: 8. This CDR3 contains 15 residues. In nucleotides, the CDR3 is TGTGCCAGCAGCTTACGCAGGACTAGGGTTTACGAGCAGTACTTC. It translates to CASSLRRTRVYEQYF.

This clone was observed once. This rearrangement joins TRBV19 to TRBJ1-1; 12 bases agree with TRBD1. Trimming removed 5 bases from V and 7 bases from J; junction bases left unmatched: 8. This CDR3 is 15 amino acids long. Germline V gives CDR1 LNHDA, CDR2 SQIVND (reference sequence). The CDR3 spells CASSVGTGGGGEAFF. In DNA, the CDR3 is TGTGCCAGTAGTGTAGGGACAGGGGGCGGCGGTGAAGCTTTCTTT. The whole variable domain, remainder taken from reference TRBV19 and TRBJ1-1, is DGGITQSPKYLFRKEGQNVTLSCEQNLNHDAMYWYRQDPGQGLRLIYYSQIVNDFQKGDIAEGYSVSREKKESFPLTVTSAQKNPTAFYLCASSVGTGGGGEAFFGQGTRLTVV.